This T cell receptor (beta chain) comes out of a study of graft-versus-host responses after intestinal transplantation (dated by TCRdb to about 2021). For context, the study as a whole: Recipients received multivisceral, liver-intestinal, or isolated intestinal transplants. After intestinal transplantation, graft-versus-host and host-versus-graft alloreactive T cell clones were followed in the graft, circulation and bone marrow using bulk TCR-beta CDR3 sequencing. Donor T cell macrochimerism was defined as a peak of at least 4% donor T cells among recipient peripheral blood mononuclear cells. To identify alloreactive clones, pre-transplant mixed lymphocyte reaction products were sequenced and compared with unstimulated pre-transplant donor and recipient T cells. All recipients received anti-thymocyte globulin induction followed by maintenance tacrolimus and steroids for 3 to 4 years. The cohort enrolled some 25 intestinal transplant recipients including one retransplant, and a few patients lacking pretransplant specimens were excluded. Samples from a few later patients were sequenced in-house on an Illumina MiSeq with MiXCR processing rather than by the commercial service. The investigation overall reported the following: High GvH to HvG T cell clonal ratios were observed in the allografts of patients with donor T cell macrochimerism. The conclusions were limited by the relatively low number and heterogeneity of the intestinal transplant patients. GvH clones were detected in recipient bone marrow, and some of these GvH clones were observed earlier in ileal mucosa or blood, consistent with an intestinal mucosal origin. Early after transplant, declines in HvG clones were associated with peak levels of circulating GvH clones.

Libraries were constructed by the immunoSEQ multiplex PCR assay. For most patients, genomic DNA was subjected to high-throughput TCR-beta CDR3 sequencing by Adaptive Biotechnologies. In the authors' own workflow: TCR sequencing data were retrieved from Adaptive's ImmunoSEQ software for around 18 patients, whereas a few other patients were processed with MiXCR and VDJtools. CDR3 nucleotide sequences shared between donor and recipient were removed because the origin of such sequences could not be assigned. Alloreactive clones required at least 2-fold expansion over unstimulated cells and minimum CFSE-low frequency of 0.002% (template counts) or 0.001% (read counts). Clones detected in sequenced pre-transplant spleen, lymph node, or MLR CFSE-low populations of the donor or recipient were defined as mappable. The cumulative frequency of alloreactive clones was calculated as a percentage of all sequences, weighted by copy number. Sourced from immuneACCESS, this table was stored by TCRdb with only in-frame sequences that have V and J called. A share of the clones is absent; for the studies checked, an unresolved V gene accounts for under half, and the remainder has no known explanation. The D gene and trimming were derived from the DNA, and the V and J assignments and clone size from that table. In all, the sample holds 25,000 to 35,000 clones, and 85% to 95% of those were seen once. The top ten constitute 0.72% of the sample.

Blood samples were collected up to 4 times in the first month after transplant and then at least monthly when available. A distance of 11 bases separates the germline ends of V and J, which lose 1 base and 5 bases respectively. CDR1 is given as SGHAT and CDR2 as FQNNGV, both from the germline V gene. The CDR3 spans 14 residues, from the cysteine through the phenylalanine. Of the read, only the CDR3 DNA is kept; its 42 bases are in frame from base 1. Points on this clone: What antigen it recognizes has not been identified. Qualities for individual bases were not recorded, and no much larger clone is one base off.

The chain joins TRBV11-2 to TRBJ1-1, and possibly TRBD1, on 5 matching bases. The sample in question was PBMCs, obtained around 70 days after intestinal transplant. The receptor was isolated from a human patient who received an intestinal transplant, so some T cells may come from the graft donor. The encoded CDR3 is CASSLAGGGTEAFF. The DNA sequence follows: TGTGCCAGCAGCTTAGCGGGGGGTGGGACTGAAGCTTTCTTT.